The rows below give T cell receptor beta chains drawn from one sample of a study of cytomegalovirus exposure and HLA in healthy donors. The assay was immunoSEQ multiplex PCR, and TCRdb's table has in-frame clones only and misses some. This table has roughly 180,000 clones, approximately 81% appearing once. The sequenced material came from PBMCs. The source of these receptors is a woman aged 18 to 35 in good health and CMV-seropositive. The CDR3 runs from the conserved cysteine through the conserved F or W. A D gene is named only where the DNA matches it firmly. Rows may omit the clone size; those that give it use once, few, many or a size class.

NA,TRBJ1-4,TRBV19,TRBD1,CASSFRQGPEKLFF,TGTGCCAGTAGTTTTAGACAGGGGCCCGAAAAACTGTTTTTT
NA,TRBJ2-1,TRBV15,TRBD2,CATSRGGGALNEQFF,TGTGCCACCAGCAGAGGCGGGGGGGCGCTCAATGAGCAGTTCTTC
NA,TRBJ1-5,TRBV19,NA,CASRDKAYNQPQHF,TGTGCCAGTAGGGACAAGGCCTACAATCAGCCCCAGCATTTT
NA,TRBJ1-1,TRBV11-2,TRBD1,CASSLAGGRAEAFF,TGTGCCAGCAGCTTAGCAGGGGGCAGAGCTGAAGCTTTCTTT
NA,TRBJ1-4,TRBV7-2,NA,CASSRAGEATEKLFF,TGTGCCAGCAGCCGAGCCGGGGAAGCTACTGAAAAACTGTTTTTT
NA,TRBJ2-1,TRBV4-1,NA,CASSLQGILNEQFF,TGCGCCAGCAGCCTCCAGGGGATTCTCAATGAGCAGTTCTTC
NA,TRBJ2-1,TRBV5-1,NA,CASSLGGSTSNEQFF,TGCGCCAGCAGCTTGGGTGGCTCAACATCAAATGAGCAGTTCTTC
NA,TRBJ1-5,TRBV19,NA,CASSITGNQPQHF,TGTGCCAGTAGTATCACGGGGAATCAGCCCCAGCATTTT
NA,TRBJ1-4,TRBV30,NA,CAWIRGSRGREKLFF,TGTGCCTGGATACGAGGGAGCCGAGGACGTGAAAAACTGTTTTTT
once,TRBJ1-2,TRBV19,TRBD1,CASSLTGVYGYTF,TGTGCCAGTAGCCTGACAGGGGTCTATGGCTACACCTTC
NA,TRBJ1-3,TRBV7-2,NA,CASSPPGSGNTIYF,TGTGCCAGCAGCCCCCCCGGTTCTGGAAACACCATATATTTT
NA,TRBJ1-6,TRBV6-6,NA,CASGRARDNSPLHF,TGTGCCAGCGGCCGGGCGCGGGATAATTCACCCCTCCACTTT
NA,TRBJ1-1,TRBV7-9,TRBD1,CASSPGTGDGVTEAFF,TGTGCCAGCAGCCCAGGGACAGGGGACGGTGTCACTGAAGCTTTCTTT
once,TRBJ2-3,TRBV9,NA,CASSDIPGVGTDTQYF,TGTGCTAGCAGCGACATCCCCGGGGTTGGCACAGATACGCAGTATTTT
few,TRBJ2-1,TRBV11-2,NA,CASTHEGDEQFF,TGTGCCAGCACCCACGAAGGGGATGAGCAGTTCTTC
NA,TRBJ1-4,TRBV2,NA,CASSERGTVANEKLFF,TGTGCCAGCAGTGAAAGGGGTACCGTGGCTAATGAAAAACTGTTTTTT
NA,TRBJ2-3,TRBV7-9,NA,CSSNTPAGQHTDTQYF,TGTTCCAGCAACACCCCGGCAGGCCAACACACAGATACGCAGTATTTT
NA,TRBJ2-4,TRBV5-1,NA,CASSSTVAKNIQYF,TGCGCCAGCAGCAGTACAGTAGCCAAAAACATTCAGTACTTC
once,TRBJ1-5,TRBV7-7,NA,CASSASDQPQHF,TGTGCCAGCAGCGCTTCGGATCAGCCCCAGCATTTT
NA,TRBJ2-7,TRBV19,TRBD1,CASSIGTGRHEQYF,TGTGCCAGTAGTATCGGGACAGGTCGCCACGAGCAGTACTTC
NA,TRBJ1-2,TRBV7-9,NA,CASSLGGERLF,TGTGCCAGCAGCTTAGGCGGGGAGCGCTTGTTC
NA,TRBJ1-2,TRBV9,NA,CASSPLRVGLYYGYTF,TGTGCCAGCAGCCCACTCAGGGTGGGGTTGTACTATGGCTACACCTTC
NA,TRBJ1-4,TRBV15,NA,CATSRDLAGNEKLFF,TGTGCCACCAGCAGAGATTTGGCAGGGAATGAAAAACTGTTTTTT
NA,TRBJ2-1,TRBV7-2,NA,CASSSPGQIYNEQFF,TGTGCCAGCAGCTCACCCGGACAGATCTACAATGAGCAGTTCTTC
few,TRBJ2-1,TRBV4-1,TRBD2,CASSQELAGVGDNEQFF,TGCGCCAGCAGCCAAGAACTAGCGGGGGTAGGTGACAATGAGCAGTTCTTC
once,TRBJ1-1,TRBV7-9,TRBD1,CASSLDQGANTEAFF,TGTGCCAGCAGCTTAGACCAGGGGGCGAACACTGAAGCTTTCTTT
NA,TRBJ1-1,TRBV28,NA,CASSRGARAFF,TGTGCCAGCAGTCGGGGTGCTCGGGCTTTCTTT
NA,TRBJ1-2,TRBV6-5,NA,CASSPIVAGGYTF,TGTGCCAGCAGCCCGATTGTCGCGGGAGGCTACACCTTC
NA,TRBJ1-2,TRBV5-1,TRBD1,CASSSGYPRGLNYGYTF,TGCGCCAGCAGTTCGGGGTATCCTAGGGGGCTTAACTATGGCTACACCTTC
NA,TRBJ1-5,TRBV29-1,NA,CSVEEGTSAQHF,TGCAGCGTTGAAGAAGGGACATCGGCCCAGCATTTT
NA,TRBJ1-1,TRBV12-5,TRBD1,CASGNGTVAFF,TGTGCTAGTGGAAACGGGACAGTAGCTTTCTTT
NA,TRBJ1-1,TRBV18,NA,CASSPSGALNTEAFF,TGTGCCAGCTCACCATCAGGGGCTCTGAACACTGAAGCTTTCTTT
NA,TRBJ2-2,TRBV4-3,TRBD2,CASSQDRGGFTGELFF,TGCGCCAGCAGCCAAGATCGGGGGGGGTTCACCGGGGAGCTGTTTTTT
NA,TRBJ2-3,TRBV11-3,NA,CVSSLGGGGADTQYF,TGTGTCAGCAGCTTAGGGGGCGGGGGAGCGGATACGCAGTATTTT
NA,TRBJ2-7,TRBV28,NA,CASSLIPGWSGRSSYEQYF,TGTGCCAGCAGTTTGATCCCGGGGTGGTCGGGTAGGAGCTCCTACGAGCAGTACTTC
NA,TRBJ2-7,TRBV4-2,TRBD2,CASSQSPSGEQYF,TGTGCCAGCAGCCAGAGCCCTAGCGGTGAGCAGTACTTC
NA,TRBJ1-3,TRBV30,NA,CAWSVKGAGNTIYF,TGTGCCTGGAGTGTGAAGGGGGCTGGAAACACCATATATTTT
once,TRBJ1-6,TRBV28,NA,CASSFSLNSYNSPLHF,TGTGCCAGCAGTTTCTCGTTAAACTCCTATAATTCACCCCTCCACTTT
few,TRBJ2-7,TRBV7-6,TRBD1,CASSSFRGQGYEQYF,TGTGCCAGCAGCTCGTTCAGGGGACAGGGCTACGAGCAGTACTTC
NA,TRBJ1-2,TRBV7-9,NA,CASSLAGTLGTNYGYTF,TGTGCCAGCAGCTTAGCGGGAACCCTCGGGACTAACTATGGCTACACCTTC
NA,TRBJ2-2,TRBV7-9,TRBD2,CASSLRGGSNTGELFF,TGTGCCAGCAGCTTACGGGGAGGGAGTAACACCGGGGAGCTGTTTTTT
NA,TRBJ1-5,TRBV27,NA,CASSSRDSPNQPQHF,TGTGCCAGCAGTTCCCGGGATAGTCCCAATCAGCCCCAGCATTTT
NA,TRBJ1-5,TRBV19,NA,CASSIGGSVGQPQHF,TGTGCCAGTAGTATAGGAGGGAGTGTCGGTCAGCCCCAGCATTTT
NA,TRBJ1-6,TRBV6-5,NA,CASSYAGNNSPLHF,TGTGCCAGCAGTTACGCGGGAAATAATTCACCCCTCCACTTT
NA,TRBJ1-5,TRBV2,NA,CASRANSNQPQHF,TGTGCCAGCAGAGCTAATAGCAATCAGCCCCAGCATTTT
once,TRBJ2-2,TRBV6-1,NA,CASSEQGFTGELFF,TGTGCCAGCAGTGAACAGGGGTTCACCGGGGAGCTGTTTTTT
once,TRBJ1-2,TRBV5-1,NA,CASSLAGDGYTF,TGCGCCAGCAGCTTGGCGGGGGATGGCTACACCTTC
NA,TRBJ1-2,TRBV6-5,NA,CASTRQGIGYTF,TGTGCCAGCACCCGGCAGGGAATCGGGTACACCTTC
NA,TRBJ1-2,TRBV9,NA,CASSVATGKNYGYTF,TGTGCCAGCAGCGTAGCTACCGGGAAAAACTATGGCTACACCTTC
NA,TRBJ2-2,TRBV14,NA,CASSQGLSGAGELFF,TGTGCCAGCAGCCAAGGTCTAAGCGGCGCCGGGGAGCTGTTTTTT
NA,TRBJ2-3,TRBV11-2,NA,CASSLGRWGVTDTQYF,TGTGCCAGCAGCTTAGGGAGGTGGGGAGTCACAGATACGCAGTATTTT
once,TRBJ1-5,TRBV7-2,NA,CASSLVAGGQGGNQPQHF,TGTGCCAGCAGCTTAGTCGCGGGGGGGCAAGGCGGCAATCAGCCCCAGCATTTT